The 16 T cell receptor beta chains reported below all come from one sample, sequenced in a study of blood T cell repertoires in COVID-19. Data came from immunoSEQ multiplex PCR; TCRdb stores just in-frame clones and leaves some out. The table records 200,000 or so clones, 80% to 90% of them present only once. What was sequenced was peripheral blood. These receptors all come from a man between 65 and 85 years old with active or convalescent COVID-19.

The genes are TRBV19 and TRBJ1-5; possible D gene TRBD1, 6 bases. The germline V and J ends were trimmed by 4 bases and 7 bases, with 17 bases remaining between them. The CDR3 covers 15 residues. Germline assignment: CDR1 LNHDA and CDR2 SQIVND (reference sequence). CDR3 bases: TGTGCCAGTAGTACCCAGGGGCAGGGACGACAGCCCCAGCATTTT. Translating gives CASSTQGQGRQPQHF.

This clone was counted a few times. This chain uses TRBV9 with TRBJ1-4; D gene unclear. Germline values: CDR1 SGDLS, CDR2 YYNGEE. With 3 bases removed from V and 5 bases from J, the gap between germline ends came to 11 bases. This CDR3 has 14 amino acids. In DNA, the CDR3 is TGTGCCAGCAGCGCCACAGCCCTCAATGAAAAACTGTTTTTT. Its translation is CASSATALNEKLFF.

The rearrangement joins TRBV18 to TRBJ2-5, with D possibly being TRBD1 (6 bases). The germline gives CDR1 KGHSH, CDR2 LQKENI. The CDR3 contains 17 residues. Trimming took 4 bases from V and 1 from J, leaving 19 bases between them. This chain's CDR3 is CASSRRTATTTQETQYF. For the CDR3, the DNA is TGTGCCAGCTCACGTCGGACAGCAACAACCACCCAAGAGACCCAGTACTTC.

The CDR3 DNA reads TGCGCCAGCAGCTTGGGCGGACAGGGAGGCGAGCAGTACTTC. Encoded protein: CASSLGGQGGEQYF. The chain couples TRBV5-1 to TRBJ2-7; 8 nucleotides line up with TRBD1. This CDR3 is built from 14 residues. Per the germline V gene, CDR1 is SGHRS and CDR2 is YFSETQ. The ends lost 0 bases at V and 6 bases at J; junction bases unmatched: 5.

The V gene is TRBV7-8, the J gene TRBJ1-1; D not resolved. The CDR3 covers 13 residues. CDR1 and CDR2 from the germline V gene are SGHVS and FQNEAQ. V was shortened by 5 bases and J by 1 base, with 8 bases between the two germline ends. DNA of the CDR3: TGTGCCAGCAGCCTTGTTCAGAACACTGAAGCTTTCTTT. It yields the protein CASSLVQNTEAFF.

The chain carries TRBV6-1 and TRBJ2-1; 8 bases map to TRBD1. The CDR3 covers 16 residues. V shed 0 bases and J 4 bases; nucleotides not matched to a gene: 5. The germline gives CDR1 MNHNS, CDR2 SASEGT. The CDR3 DNA reads TGTGCCAGCAGTGAAGCAGGGGACAGGCCTTACAATGAGCAGTTCTTC. Translation: CASSEAGDRPYNEQFF.

The chain employs TRBV5-1 and TRBJ1-4; 9 nucleotides line up with TRBD1. This CDR3 spans 14 amino acids. Germline V lookup: CDR1 SGHRS, CDR2 YFSETQ. The V and J ends lost 3 bases and 9 bases, in that order; junction bases with no gene match: 6. DNA of the CDR3: TGCGCCAGCAGCTCGACAGGGGGTCCTAAAAAACTGTTTTTT. Translating it yields CASSSTGGPKKLFF.

The chain recombines TRBV6-5 with TRBJ1-5; D ambiguous. V dropped 7 bases and J dropped 4 bases, with 11 bases sitting between them. Germline values: CDR1 MNHEY, CDR2 SVGAGI. The CDR3 is 13 amino acids. In DNA, the CDR3 is TGTGCCAGCACCCCGGGTTGGAATCAGCCCCAGCATTTT. It is translated as CASTPGWNQPQHF.

The gene calls are TRBV18 and TRBJ1-2; D remains ambiguous. Per the germline V gene, CDR1 is KGHSH and CDR2 is LQKENI. The length of the CDR3 is 13 residues. Trimming took 3 bases from V and 10 from J, leaving 15 bases between them. The CDR3 nucleotides read TGTGCCAGCTCACCGACTAGGACGGCGAACTACACCTTC. This codes for CASSPTRTANYTF.

The chain recombines TRBV28 with TRBJ1-6, with 9 positions matching TRBD1. Germline V gives CDR1 MDHEN, CDR2 SYDVKM. The J segment lost 7 bases and the V segment lost 11 bases, leaving 6 bases of the junction unmatched. The CDR3 totals 13 residues. The CDR3 here is CASHGTGNSPLHF. The CDR3 region has the DNA TGTGCCTCCCACGGGACAGGGAATTCACCCCTCCACTTT. Based on the CDR3 plus reference TRBV28 and TRBJ1-6, the full variable domain is DVKVTQSSRYLVKRTGEKVFLECVQDMDHENMFWYRQDPGLGLRLIYFSYDVKMKEKGDIPEGYSVSREKKERFSLILESASTNQTSMYLCASHGTGNSPLHFGNGTRLTVT.

The V call is TRBV19, the J call TRBJ1-5, with 7 bases matching TRBD1. This CDR3 comprises 14 residues. Germline CDR1 reads LNHDA; CDR2 reads SQIVND (reference sequence). V trimming: 6 bases; J trimming: 4 bases; junction bases outside the gene matches: 6. The CDR3 spells CASRERGLNQPQHF. The CDR3 coding sequence is TGTGCCAGTAGGGAAAGGGGGCTGAATCAGCCCCAGCATTTT. Complete variable domain (other parts from reference TRBV19 and TRBJ1-5): DGGITQSPKYLFRKEGQNVTLSCEQNLNHDAMYWYRQDPGQGLRLIYYSQIVNDFQKGDIAEGYSVSREKKESFPLTVTSAQKNPTAFYLCASRERGLNQPQHFGDGTRLSIL.

The V gene is TRBV7-2, the J gene TRBJ2-1, with 13 bases matching TRBD2. The CDR3 is made up of 18 amino acids. Germline values: CDR1 SGHTA, CDR2 FQGNSA. The V segment lost 5 bases and the J segment 0 bases; nucleotides outside the gene matches: 7. CDR3 coding DNA: TGTGCCAGCAGCGCATACTGGACTAGCGGGGGCTCCTACAATGAGCAGTTCTTC. It yields the protein CASSAYWTSGGSYNEQFF.

This clone is a singleton in its sample. The genes are TRBV2 and TRBJ2-1; 10 bases align to TRBD1. The germline V gene encodes CDR1 SNHLY and CDR2 FYNNEI. The J segment lost 4 bases and the V segment lost 7 bases, leaving 7 bases of the junction unmatched. The CDR3 length is 15 residues. The CDR3 nucleotides are TGTGCCAGCAATCGGGACAGGGGTTTATACAATGAGCAGTTCTTC. This codes for CASNRDRGLYNEQFF.

The genes are TRBV5-1 and TRBJ2-2; D is uncertain. The CDR3 length is 15 residues. Germline values: CDR1 SGHRS, CDR2 YFSETQ. The V gene lost 2 bases and the J gene lost 0 bases, with 8 bases spanning the gap. The CDR3, as DNA: TGCGCCAGCAGCTTACAGTTCGCGAACACCGGGGAGCTGTTTTTT. Translating it yields CASSLQFANTGELFF.

This chain uses TRBV27 with TRBJ2-7; 8 bases are a match to TRBD2. Per the germline V gene, CDR1 is MNHEY and CDR2 is SMNVEV (reference sequence). The junction had 7 bases not matched to a gene; V was cut back by 3 bases and J by 6 bases. The CDR3 is made up of 14 amino acids. Here the CDR3 reads CASSFATSAREQYF. Here the CDR3 DNA reads TGTGCCAGCAGTTTCGCGACTAGCGCGCGCGAGCAGTACTTC.

Note on this clone: This CDR3 is also generated by other DNA sequences in the sample. The chain uses TRBV18 and TRBJ1-1, with D possibly matching TRBD1 (5 bases). The ends were cut back, 2 bases at V and 1 base at J, with 8 bases in the middle. Germline CDR1 KGHSH, CDR2 LQKENI. The CDR3 runs 14 residues. CDR3 nucleotides: TGTGCCAGCTCACCAGGACAACGGAACACTGAAGCTTTCTTT. Translated: CASSPGQRNTEAFF.